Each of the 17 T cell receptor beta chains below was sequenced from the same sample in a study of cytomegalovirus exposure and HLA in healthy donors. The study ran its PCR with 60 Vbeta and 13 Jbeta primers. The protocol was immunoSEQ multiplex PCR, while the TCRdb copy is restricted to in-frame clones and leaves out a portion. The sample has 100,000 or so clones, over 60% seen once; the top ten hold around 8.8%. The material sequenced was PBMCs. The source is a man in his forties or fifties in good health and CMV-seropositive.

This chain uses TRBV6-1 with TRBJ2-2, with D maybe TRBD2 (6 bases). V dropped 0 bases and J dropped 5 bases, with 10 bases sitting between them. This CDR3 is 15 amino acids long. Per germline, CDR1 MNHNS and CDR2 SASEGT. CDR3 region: CASSEAGGETGELFF. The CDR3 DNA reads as TGTGCCAGCAGTGAAGCGGGGGGAGAGACCGGGGAGCTGTTTTTT.

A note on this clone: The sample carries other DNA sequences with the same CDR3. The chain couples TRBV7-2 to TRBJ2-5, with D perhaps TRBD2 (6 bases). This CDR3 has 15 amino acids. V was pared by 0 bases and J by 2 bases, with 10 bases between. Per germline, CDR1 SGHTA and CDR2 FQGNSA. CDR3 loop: CASSLAGGLQETQYF. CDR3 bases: TGTGCCAGCAGCTTAGCGGGAGGTCTACAAGAGACCCAGTACTTC.

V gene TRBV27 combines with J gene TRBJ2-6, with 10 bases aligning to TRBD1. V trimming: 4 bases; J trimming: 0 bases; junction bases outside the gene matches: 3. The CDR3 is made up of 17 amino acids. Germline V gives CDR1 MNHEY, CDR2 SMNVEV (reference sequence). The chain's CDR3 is CASSSGQGVSGANVLTF. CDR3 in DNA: TGTGCCAGCAGTTCAGGACAGGGGGTCTCTGGGGCCAACGTCCTGACTTTC.

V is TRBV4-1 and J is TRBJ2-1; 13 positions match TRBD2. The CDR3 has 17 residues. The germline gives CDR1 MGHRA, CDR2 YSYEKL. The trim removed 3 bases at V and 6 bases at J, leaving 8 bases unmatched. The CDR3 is CASSQSGLAGVSNEQFF. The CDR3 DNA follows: TGCGCCAGCAGCCAGAGCGGACTAGCGGGAGTAAGCAATGAGCAGTTCTTC.

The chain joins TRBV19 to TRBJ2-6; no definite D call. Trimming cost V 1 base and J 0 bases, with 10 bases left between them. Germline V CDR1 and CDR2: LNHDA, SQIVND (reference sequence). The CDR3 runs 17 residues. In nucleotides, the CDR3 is TGTGCCAGTAGTATAGTTGCGGTAAGCTCTGGGGCCAACGTCCTGACTTTC. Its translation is CASSIVAVSSGANVLTF.

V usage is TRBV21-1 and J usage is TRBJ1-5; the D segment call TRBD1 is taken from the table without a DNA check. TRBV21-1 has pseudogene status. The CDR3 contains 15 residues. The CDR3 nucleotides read TGTGCCAGCACCCTGAAGAAAGGGGCGGATCAGCCCCAGCATTTT. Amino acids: CASTLKKGADQPQHF.

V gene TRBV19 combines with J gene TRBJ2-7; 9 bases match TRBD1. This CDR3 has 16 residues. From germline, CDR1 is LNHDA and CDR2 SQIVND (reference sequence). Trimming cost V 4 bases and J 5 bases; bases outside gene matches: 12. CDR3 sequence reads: CASSTPYPGQGNEQYF. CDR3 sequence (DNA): TGTGCCAGTAGTACCCCTTATCCGGGACAGGGAAACGAGCAGTACTTC.

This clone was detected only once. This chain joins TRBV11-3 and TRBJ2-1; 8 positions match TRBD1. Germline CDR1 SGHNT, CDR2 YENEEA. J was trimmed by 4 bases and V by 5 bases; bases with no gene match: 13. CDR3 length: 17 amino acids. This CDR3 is CASSTLGRDRKYNEQFF. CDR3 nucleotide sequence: TGTGCCAGCAGCACACTAGGCCGGGACAGGAAATACAATGAGCAGTTCTTC.

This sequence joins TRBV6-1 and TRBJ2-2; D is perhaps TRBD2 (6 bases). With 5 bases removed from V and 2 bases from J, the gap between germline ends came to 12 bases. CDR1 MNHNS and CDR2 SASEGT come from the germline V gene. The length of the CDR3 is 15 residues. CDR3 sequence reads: CASSKGLLNTGELFF. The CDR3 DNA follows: TGTGCCAGCAGTAAGGGACTTCTTAACACCGGGGAGCTGTTTTTT.

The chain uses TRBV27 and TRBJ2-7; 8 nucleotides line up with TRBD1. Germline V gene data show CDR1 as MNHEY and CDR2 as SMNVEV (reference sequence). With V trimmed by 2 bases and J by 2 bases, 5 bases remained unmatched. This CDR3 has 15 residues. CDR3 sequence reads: CASSLGAGGAYEQYF. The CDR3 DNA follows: TGTGCCAGCAGTTTAGGGGCAGGGGGCGCCTACGAGCAGTACTTC.

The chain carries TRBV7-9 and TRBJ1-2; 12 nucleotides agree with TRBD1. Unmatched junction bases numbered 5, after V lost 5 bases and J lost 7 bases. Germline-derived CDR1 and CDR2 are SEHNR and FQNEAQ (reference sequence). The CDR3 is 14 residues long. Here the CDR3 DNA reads TGTGCCAGCAGCGTGGGACAGGGGGCGGCTGGCTACACCTTC. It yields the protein CASSVGQGAAGYTF.

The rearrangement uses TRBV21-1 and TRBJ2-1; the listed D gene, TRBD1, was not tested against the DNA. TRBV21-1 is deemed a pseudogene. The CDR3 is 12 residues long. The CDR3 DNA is TGTGCCAGCAGCAAAGCGGGCGACGAGCAGTTCTTC. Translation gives CASSKAGDEQFF.

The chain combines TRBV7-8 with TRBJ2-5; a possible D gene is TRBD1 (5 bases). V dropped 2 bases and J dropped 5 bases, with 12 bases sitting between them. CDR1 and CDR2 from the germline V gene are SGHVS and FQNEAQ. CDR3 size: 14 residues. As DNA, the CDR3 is TGTGCCAGCAGCTTATCGACAGCGCGGGAGACCCAGTACTTC. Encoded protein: CASSLSTARETQYF.

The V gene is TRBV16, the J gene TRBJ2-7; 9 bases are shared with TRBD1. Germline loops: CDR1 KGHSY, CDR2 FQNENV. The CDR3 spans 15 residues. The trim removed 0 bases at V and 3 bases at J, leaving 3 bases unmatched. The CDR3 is CASSQSTGQGYEQYF. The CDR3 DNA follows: TGTGCCAGCAGCCAATCTACGGGACAGGGCTACGAGCAGTACTTC.

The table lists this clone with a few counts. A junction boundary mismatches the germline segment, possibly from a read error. CDR3 DNA: TGCGCCAGCAGCCAAGATGGGGGCGCTGGGGCCAACGGCCTGACTTTC. This encodes CASSQDGGAGANGLTF. V gene TRBV4-1 combines with J gene TRBJ2-6, with D maybe TRBD1 (6 bases). This CDR3 comprises 16 residues. The germline V gene encodes CDR1 MGHRA and CDR2 YSYEKL.

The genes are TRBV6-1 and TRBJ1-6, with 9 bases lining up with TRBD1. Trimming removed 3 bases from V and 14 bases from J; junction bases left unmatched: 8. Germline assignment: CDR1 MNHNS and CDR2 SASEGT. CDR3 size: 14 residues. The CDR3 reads CASSDRQGVGSLHF. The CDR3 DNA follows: TGTGCCAGCAGTGACCGACAGGGGGTCGGGTCCCTCCACTTT.

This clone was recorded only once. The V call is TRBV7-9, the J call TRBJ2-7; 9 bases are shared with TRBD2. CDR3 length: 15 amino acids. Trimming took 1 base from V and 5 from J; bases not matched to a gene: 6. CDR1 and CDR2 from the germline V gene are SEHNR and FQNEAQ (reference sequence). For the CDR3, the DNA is TGTGCCAGCAGCTTAGATGCGGGGGGGGGCCACGAGCAGTACTTC. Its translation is CASSLDAGGGHEQYF.